The entry below describes one T cell receptor (beta chain). Its antigen is as yet unknown. This entry is derived from a study of CD8 T cells in Susac syndrome. Study details: Treatment at blood withdrawal was none, corticosteroids, or intravenous immunoglobulin alone in Susac syndrome patients.

TCR beta sequences were obtained from blood CD8+ and CD4+ T cells. Trimming took 4 bases from V and 5 from J, leaving 15 bases between them. The CDR3 runs to 14 residues. Looked up from germline, CDR1 is SGDLS and CDR2 is YYNGEE. The RNA input was roughly 0.45 to 1 ug, and it was reverse transcribed with random hexamers. The amplification used immunoSEQ multiplex PCR on TCR beta CDR3; it spanned 54 Vbeta and 13 Jbeta. One entry per CDR3 protein results from TCRdb running MiXCR on the immunoSEQ multiplex PCR reads. The sample includes some 150,000 distinct CDR3 sequences, around 95% of them seen just once. Study results and limitations: The CD4+ T cell repertoires that were profiled in Susac syndrome showed no clonal expansion.

This chain joins TRBV9 and TRBJ2-5; D assignment may be TRBD1 or TRBD2 (5 bases each). This clonotype originated in a human donor with Susac syndrome. Sequenced: CD4+ T cells from PBMCs. CDR3 DNA: TGTGCCAGCAGCCCCCGGGACCACCTGGAGACCCAGTACTTC. Its protein is CASSPRDHLETQYF.